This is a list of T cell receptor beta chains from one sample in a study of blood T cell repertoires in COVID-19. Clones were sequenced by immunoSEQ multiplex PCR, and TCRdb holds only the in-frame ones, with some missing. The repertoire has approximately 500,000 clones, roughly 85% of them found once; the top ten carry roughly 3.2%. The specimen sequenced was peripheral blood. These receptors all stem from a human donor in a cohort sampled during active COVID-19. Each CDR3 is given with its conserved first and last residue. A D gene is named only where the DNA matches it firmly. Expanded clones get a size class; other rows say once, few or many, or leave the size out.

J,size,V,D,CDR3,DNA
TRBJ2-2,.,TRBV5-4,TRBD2,CASRRGLAGDTGELFF,TGTGCCAGCAGGCGGGGACTAGCGGGCGACACCGGGGAGCTGTTTTTT
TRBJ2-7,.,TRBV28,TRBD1,CASSFPRDRNYEQYF,TGTGCCAGCAGTTTCCCCCGGGACAGAAACTACGAGCAGTACTTC
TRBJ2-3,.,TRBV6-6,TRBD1,CASSPGTGSVPGVRSTDTQYF,TGTGCCAGCAGCCCCGGGACAGGGTCTGTGCCGGGAGTAAGGAGCACAGATACGCAGTATTTT
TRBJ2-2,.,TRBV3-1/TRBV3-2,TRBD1,CASSQAGTGTGELFF,TGTGCCAGCAGCCAAGCCGGGACAGGGACCGGGGAGCTGTTTTTT
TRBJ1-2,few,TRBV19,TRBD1,CASSYRGSNYGYTF,TGTGCCAGTAGCTACAGGGGGAGTAACTATGGCTACACCTTC
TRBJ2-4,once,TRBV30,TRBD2,CAWNPDGGGIQYF,TGTGCCTGGAACCCTGACGGGGGGGGCATTCAGTACTTC
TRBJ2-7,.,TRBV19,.,CASSNRQGSSYEQYF,TGTGCCAGTAGTAACAGGCAAGGGTCTTCCTACGAGCAGTACTTC
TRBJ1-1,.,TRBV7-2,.,CASSLQGQSNTEAFF,TGTGCCAGCAGCTTACAGGGCCAGTCAAACACTGAAGCTTTCTTT
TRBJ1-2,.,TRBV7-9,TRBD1,CASSSGQGAF,TGTGCCAGCAGCAGCGGACAGGGCGCCTTC
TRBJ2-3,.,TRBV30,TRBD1,CATKTGTGKTDTQYF,TGTGCCACAAAAACGGGGACAGGGAAGACAGATACGCAGTATTTT
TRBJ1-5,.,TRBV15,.,CATSRGLGVYQPQHF,TGTGCCACCAGCAGAGGTCTCGGGGTTTATCAGCCCCAGCATTTT
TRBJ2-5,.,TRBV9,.,CASSVALLAPQETQYF,TGTGCCAGCAGCGTAGCCCTTTTAGCCCCTCAAGAGACCCAGTACTTC
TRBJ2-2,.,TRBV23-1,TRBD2,CASSPYRLAGAFAGELFF,TGCGCCAGCAGCCCCTACCGCCTAGCGGGAGCTTTCGCCGGGGAGCTGTTTTTT
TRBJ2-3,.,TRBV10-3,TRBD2,CAISESGAGGTDTQYF,TGTGCCATCAGTGAGTCCGGAGCGGGGGGCACAGATACGCAGTATTTT
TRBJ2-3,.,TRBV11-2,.,CASSLTSGTDTQYF,TGTGCCAGCAGCCTCACCAGCGGCACAGATACGCAGTATTTT
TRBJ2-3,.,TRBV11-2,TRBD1,CASSQDGQGSTDTQYF,TGTGCCAGCAGCCAAGACGGACAGGGTAGCACAGATACGCAGTATTTT
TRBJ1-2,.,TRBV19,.,CASSLQGPREGYTF,TGTGCCAGTAGTCTTCAGGGGCCGCGCGAGGGCTACACCTTC
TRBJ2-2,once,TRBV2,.,CASSAQRGSRDNTGELFF,TGTGCCAGCAGCGCCCAGAGGGGCTCGCGGGATAACACCGGGGAGCTGTTTTTT
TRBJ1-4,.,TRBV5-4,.,CASSLSPRVNEKLFF,TGTGCCAGCAGCTTGTCTCCCCGAGTAAATGAAAAACTGTTTTTT
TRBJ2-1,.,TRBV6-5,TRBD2,CASSYVGTSTNEQFF,TGTGCCAGCAGTTACGTCGGGACTAGTACCAATGAGCAGTTCTTC
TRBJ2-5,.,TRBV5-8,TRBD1,CASSLANRGKTQYF,TGTGCCAGCAGCTTGGCTAACAGGGGGAAGACCCAGTACTTC
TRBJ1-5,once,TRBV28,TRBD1,CASNPGQNSNQPQHF,TGTGCCAGCAACCCGGGACAGAATAGCAATCAGCCCCAGCATTTT
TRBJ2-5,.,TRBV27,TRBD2,CASSLSTGGPPVEAQYF,TGTGCCAGCAGTTTATCAACGGGAGGCCCCCCTGTGGAAGCCCAGTACTTC
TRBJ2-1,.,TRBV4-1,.,CASSPRGGLGGNEQFF,TGCGCCAGCAGCCCCAGAGGAGGGCTTGGGGGCAATGAGCAGTTCTTC
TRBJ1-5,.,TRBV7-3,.,CASSIAGGASNQPQHF,TGTGCCAGCAGCATAGCCGGCGGGGCCAGCAATCAGCCCCAGCATTTT
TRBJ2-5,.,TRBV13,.,CASSHREKETQYF,TGTGCCAGCAGCCACAGGGAGAAAGAGACCCAGTACTTC